This passage covers 16 T cell receptor beta chains from one sample sequenced in a study of T cells of healthy individuals. TCRdb re-called the 5' RACE reads with MiXCR, one entry per CDR3 protein. The top ten clones hold around 5% of a sample with more than 60,000 distinct CDR3 sequences, 15% to 20% of them seen once. All receptors come from a human donor in good health.

V and J are TRBV7-9 and TRBJ2-5, with D perhaps TRBD1 or TRBD2 (5 bases each). Germline V CDR1 and CDR2: SEHNR, FQNEAQ (reference sequence). The V end was cut by 5 bases, the J end by 10 bases, with 20 bases between. The CDR3 has 14 amino acids. Written as DNA, the CDR3 is TGTGCCAGCAGCCCCCCCCCGGGACGGTGGGACCAGTACTTC. Protein product: CASSPPPGRWDQYF.

This clonotype was picked up a small number of times. The V call is TRBV28, the J call TRBJ1-2, with D hard to call. Trimming removed 4 bases at V and 3 bases at J, with 21 bases between. CDR1 and CDR2 from the germline V gene are MDHEN and SYDVKM. The CDR3 runs to 17 residues. For the CDR3, the DNA is TGTGCCAGCAGTTCCCCAACGGTTGACGGATTCGACTATGGCTACACCTTC. Translation gives CASSSPTVDGFDYGYTF.

The J gene is TRBJ1-1, the V gene TRBV28; 8 nucleotides agree with TRBD1. Germline V CDR1 and CDR2: MDHEN, SYDVKM. The CDR3 covers 15 residues. V was clipped by 1 base and J by 3 bases; unmatched bases: 4. The CDR3 DNA sequence: TGTGCCAGCAGTTTATCCGGGACAGGTCACACTGAAGCTTTCTTT. This translates into CASSLSGTGHTEAFF.

V is TRBV28 and J is TRBJ1-6; D is perhaps TRBD1 (5 bases). Trimming pared 6 bases from V and 7 bases from J, leaving 13 bases between. Germline CDR1 reads MDHEN; CDR2 reads SYDVKM. The CDR3 sequence is 14 residues long. The CDR3 is CASRPGRLNSPLHF. Here the CDR3 DNA reads TGTGCCAGCAGGCCGGGACGGTTAAATTCACCCCTCCACTTT.

This clonotype was seen repeatedly, ten times or more. The chain uses TRBV5-4 and TRBJ2-7; TRBD2 is a possible D gene (5 bases). Deletions cut 4 bases from V and 3 bases from J, with 8 bases between. Germline V gene data show CDR1 as SGHNT and CDR2 as YYREEE (reference sequence). This CDR3 comprises 12 residues. The CDR3 bases are TGTGCCAGCAGCGGGAGCAGCTACGAGCAGTACTTC. Translated, it gives CASSGSSYEQYF.

V is TRBV12-3 or TRBV12-4 and J is TRBJ2-1; 8 nucleotides match TRBD2. The V gene end was trimmed by 5 bases and the J gene end by 0 bases; junction bases not matched to a gene: 3. The CDR3 length is 15 residues. CDR3 region: CASSPGGASYNEQFF. The CDR3 DNA reads TGTGCCAGCAGTCCCGGGGGGGCCTCCTACAATGAGCAGTTCTTC.

This clonotype has at least ten counts. The genes are TRBV9 and TRBJ2-1, with 9 nucleotides matching TRBD2. The V segment lost 0 bases and the J segment 4 bases; nucleotides outside the gene matches: 11. From germline, CDR1 is SGDLS and CDR2 YYNGEE. The CDR3 covers 18 residues. The CDR3 DNA sequence: TGTGCCAGCAGCGTAGCCTCTCTGGGCGGGAGGGGGTACAATGAGCAGTTCTTC. Its translation: CASSVASLGGRGYNEQFF.

In its sample, this clonotype was seen many times. The chain couples TRBV3-1 to TRBJ2-5; tentative D call: TRBD2 (6 bases). Trimming removed 2 bases at V and 2 bases at J, with 9 bases between. This CDR3 region has 14 residues. CDR1 and CDR2 from the germline V gene are LGHDT and YNNKEL (reference sequence). The CDR3, as DNA: TGTGCCAGCAGCCAACCGGGAGAGCAAGAGACCCAGTACTTC. Translating gives CASSQPGEQETQYF.

This chain joins TRBV7-2 and TRBJ2-1, with 8 positions matching TRBD2. The CDR3 covers 15 residues. Losses at the gene ends were 5 bases for V and 7 bases for J; bases not matched to a gene: 10. Germline CDR1 reads SGHTA; CDR2 reads FQGNSA. The CDR3 protein is CASSPESGSWNEQFF. As DNA, the CDR3 is TGTGCCAGCAGCCCAGAGAGCGGGAGCTGGAATGAGCAGTTCTTC.

The chain is built from TRBV29-1 and TRBJ2-3, with 8 bases identical to TRBD1. V dropped 7 bases and J dropped 3; count of bases not matched to a gene: 6. From germline, CDR1 is SQVTM and CDR2 ANQGSEA. The CDR3 consists of 13 residues. CDR3 sequence reads: CSGETGGTDTQYF. The CDR3 region has the DNA TGCAGCGGAGAAACAGGGGGAACAGATACGCAGTATTTT.

This clonotype occurred many times. The V and J genes are TRBV18 and TRBJ2-7; a weak D match, TRBD1 (5 bases). The V gene's germline CDR1 is KGHSH and CDR2 LQKENI. Trimming removed 7 bases at V and 5 bases at J, with 12 bases between. This CDR3 spans 12 amino acids. The chain's CDR3 is CASWQGRDEQYF. CDR3 sequence (DNA): TGTGCCAGCTGGCAGGGTCGGGACGAGCAGTACTTC.

This clonotype occurred many times. This chain uses TRBV3-1 with TRBJ2-1, with 9 nucleotides matching TRBD2. V was pared by 6 bases and J by 6 bases, with 9 bases of the junction left unmatched. The germline CDR1 and CDR2 sequences are LGHDT and YNNKEL (reference sequence). CDR3 size: 15 residues. CDR3 nucleotides: TGTGCCAGCAGTCCCGCGGGGGGGCCAGGCAATGAGCAGTTCTTC. Translating gives CASSPAGGPGNEQFF.

This clonotype was seen repeatedly, ten times or more. This chain links TRBV9 with TRBJ2-7; D is possibly TRBD1 or TRBD2 (6 bases each). The CDR3 sequence is 13 residues long. V shed 0 bases and J shed 5 bases, with 9 bases lying between them. Germline V gene sequence: CDR1 SGDLS, CDR2 YYNGEE. The CDR3 region has the DNA TGTGCCAGCAGCGTAGAGGGGGGCGACGAGCAGTACTTC. It encodes CASSVEGGDEQYF.

This clonotype turned up a few times. The J gene is TRBJ2-2, the V gene TRBV7-9; D not resolved. The CDR3 extends over 18 amino acids. Germline V gives CDR1 SEHNR, CDR2 FQNEAQ (reference sequence). V lost 5 bases and J 2 bases, leaving 21 bases between the germline ends. The CDR3 bases are TGTGCCAGCAGCGCCTCCGAAGTGCAGTACCCCAACACCGGGGAGCTGTTTTTT. Amino acid sequence: CASSASEVQYPNTGELFF.

CDR3 in DNA: TGTGCCAGCAGTGGACAGGCCCCTCTGAACACCGGGGAGCTGTTTTTT. Protein sequence: CASSGQAPLNTGELFF. The V and J genes are TRBV2 and TRBJ2-2; the D gene is possibly TRBD1 (6 bases). CDR1 and CDR2 from the germline V gene are SNHLY and FYNNEI. Between the trimmed V and J ends, which lost 4 bases and 1 base, there was a span of 13 bases. The CDR3 covers 16 residues.

This clonotype has a handful of counts. The genes are TRBV25-1 and TRBJ2-1; 8 positions match TRBD1. CDR1 and CDR2 from the germline V gene are MGHDK and SYGVNS. The length of the CDR3 is 15 residues. V lost 3 bases, J lost 4 bases, and 5 bases stayed unmatched. In DNA form, the CDR3 reads TGTGCCAGCAGTGACGACAGGGGAATGTACAATGAGCAGTTCTTC. This translates into CASSDDRGMYNEQFF. Complete variable domain (other parts from reference TRBV25-1 and TRBJ2-1): EADIYQTPRYLVIGTGKKITLECSQTMGHDKMYWYQQDPGMELHLIHYSYGVNSTEKGDLSSESTVSRIRTEHFPLTLESARPSHTSQYLCASSDDRGMYNEQFFGPGTRLTVL.